This T cell receptor beta chain was recorded in a study of T cells expressing NK-cell markers. CDR3 length equals 15 residues. TCRdb re-analyzed the 5' RACE reads; it lists each CDR3 protein once, without DNA. The table counts more than 90,000 distinct CDR3 sequences; under 20% lies in the top ten. The V and J genes are TRBV12-3 or TRBV12-4 and TRBJ1-6; checking the TCRdb D call of TRBD1 is not possible without DNA. Specimen: blood T cells: a sorted CD56 or NKG2C T cell subset, CD4+ or CD8+ T cells, or bulk PBMC T cells (not recorded which). The origin of this receptor is a woman aged 18-70 years in good health. The CDR3 loop is CASNKATGFDSPLHF.